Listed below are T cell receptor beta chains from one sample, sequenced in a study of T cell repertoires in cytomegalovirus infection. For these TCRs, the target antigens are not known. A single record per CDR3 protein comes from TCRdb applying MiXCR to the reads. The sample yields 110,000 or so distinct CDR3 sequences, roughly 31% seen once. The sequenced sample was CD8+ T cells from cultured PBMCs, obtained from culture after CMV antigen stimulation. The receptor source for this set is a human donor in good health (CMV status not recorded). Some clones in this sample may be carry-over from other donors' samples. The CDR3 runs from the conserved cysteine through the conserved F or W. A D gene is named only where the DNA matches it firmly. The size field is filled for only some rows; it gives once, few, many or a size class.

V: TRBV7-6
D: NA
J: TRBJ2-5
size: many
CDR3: CASSLVPGEQETQYF
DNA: TGTGCCAGCAGCTTAGTCCCGGGAGAACAAGAGACCCAGTACTTC

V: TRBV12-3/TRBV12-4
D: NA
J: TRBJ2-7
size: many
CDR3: CASSHRALGDEQYF
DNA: TGTGCCAGCAGTCACCGGGCCCTCGGGGACGAGCAGTACTTC

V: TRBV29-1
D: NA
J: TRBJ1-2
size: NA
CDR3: CSAEGTSNYGYTF
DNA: TGCAGCGCCGAAGGGACATCTAACTATGGCTACACCTTC

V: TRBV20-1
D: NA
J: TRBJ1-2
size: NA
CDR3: CSALDRVNRDGYTF
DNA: TGCAGTGCCTTGGACCGGGTCAATCGGGATGGCTACACCTTC

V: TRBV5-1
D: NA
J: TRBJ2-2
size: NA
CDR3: CASSLSGLNTGELFF
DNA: TGCGCCAGCAGCTTGTCCGGGTTAAACACCGGGGAGCTGTTTTTT

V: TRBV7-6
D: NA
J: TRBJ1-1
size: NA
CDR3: CASSLVQPGTEAFF
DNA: TGTGCCAGCAGCCTCGTTCAGCCGGGCACTGAAGCTTTCTTT

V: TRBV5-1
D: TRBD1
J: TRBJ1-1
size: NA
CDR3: CASSFRARQGNTEAFF
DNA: TGCGCCAGCAGCTTTAGAGCGCGACAGGGCAACACTGAAGCTTTCTTT

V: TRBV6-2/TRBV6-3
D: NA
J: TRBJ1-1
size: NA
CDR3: CASSYLPTEAFF
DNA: TGTGCCAGCAGTTACCTTCCCACTGAAGCTTTCTTT

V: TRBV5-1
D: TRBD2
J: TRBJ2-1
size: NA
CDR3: CASSQTSGAYNEQFF
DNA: TGCGCCAGCAGCCAAACTAGCGGGGCGTACAATGAGCAGTTCTTC

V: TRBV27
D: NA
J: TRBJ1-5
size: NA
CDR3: CASSWARNQPQHF
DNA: TGTGCCAGCAGCTGGGCCCGCAATCAGCCCCAGCATTTT

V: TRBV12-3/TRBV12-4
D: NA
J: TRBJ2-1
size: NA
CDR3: CASSLAPTYNEQFF
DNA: TGTGCCAGCAGTTTAGCTCCGACCTACAATGAGCAGTTCTTC

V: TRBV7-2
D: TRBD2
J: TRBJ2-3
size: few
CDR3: CASSLETSRTDTQYF
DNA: TGTGCCAGCAGCTTGGAGACTAGCCGCACAGATACGCAGTATTTT

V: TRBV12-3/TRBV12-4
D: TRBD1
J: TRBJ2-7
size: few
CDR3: CASSRDREDLSYEQYF
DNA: TGTGCCAGCAGCCGGGACAGGGAAGACCTCTCCTACGAGCAGTACTTC

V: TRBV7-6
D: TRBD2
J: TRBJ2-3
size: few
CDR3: CASSEIAGGLGTDTQYF
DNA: TGTGCCAGCAGCGAGATAGCGGGGGGGCTGGGCACAGATACGCAGTATTTT

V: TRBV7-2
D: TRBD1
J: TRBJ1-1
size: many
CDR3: CASSLIGGLTEAFF
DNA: TGTGCCAGCAGCTTGATAGGGGGCCTCACTGAAGCTTTCTTT

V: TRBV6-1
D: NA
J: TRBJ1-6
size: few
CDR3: CASSAGPPLHF
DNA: TGTGCCAGCAGTGCTGGCCCACCCCTCCACTTT

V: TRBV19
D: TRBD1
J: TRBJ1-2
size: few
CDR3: CAAGGGQPLGYGYTF
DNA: TGTGCCGCAGGGGGGGGACAGCCGCTTGGCTATGGCTACACCTTC

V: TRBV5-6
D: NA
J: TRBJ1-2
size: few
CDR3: CASSSGQNYGYTF
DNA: TGTGCCAGCAGCTCAGGACAGAACTATGGCTACACCTTC

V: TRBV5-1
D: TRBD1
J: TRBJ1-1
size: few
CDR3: CASSFGMTGANTEAFF
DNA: TGCGCCAGCAGCTTTGGCATGACAGGGGCGAACACTGAAGCTTTCTTT

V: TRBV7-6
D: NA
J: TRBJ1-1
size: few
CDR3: CASSSGTSGAFF
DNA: TGTGCCAGCAGCTCCGGGACATCTGGAGCTTTCTTT

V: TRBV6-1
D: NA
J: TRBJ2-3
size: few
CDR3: CASSGPTDGADTQYF
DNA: TGTGCCAGCAGTGGACCGACAGATGGGGCAGATACGCAGTATTTT

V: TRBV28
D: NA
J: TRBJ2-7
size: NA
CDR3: CASSFSFGTPYEQYF
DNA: TGTGCCAGCAGTTTCTCATTCGGGACACCCTACGAGCAGTACTTC

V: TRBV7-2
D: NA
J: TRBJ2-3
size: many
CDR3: CASSLDDRPYTDTQYF
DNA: TGTGCCAGCAGCTTAGACGACAGACCATACACAGATACGCAGTATTTT

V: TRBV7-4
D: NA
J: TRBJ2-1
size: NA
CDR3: CASLPGRAHEQFF
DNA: TGTGCCAGCCTTCCGGGCCGGGCCCATGAGCAGTTCTTC

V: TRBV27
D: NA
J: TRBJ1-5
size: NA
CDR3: CASSPTFQTNQPQHF
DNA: TGTGCCAGCAGTCCTACGTTCCAAACCAATCAGCCCCAGCATTTT

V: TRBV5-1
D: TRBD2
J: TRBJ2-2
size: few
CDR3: CASSLLSSGGPNTGELFF
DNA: TGCGCCAGCAGCTTGTTGTCTAGCGGGGGGCCCAACACCGGGGAGCTGTTTTTT

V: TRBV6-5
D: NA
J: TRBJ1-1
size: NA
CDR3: CASTHLENTEAFF
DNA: TGTGCCAGCACCCACTTAGAGAACACTGAAGCTTTCTTT

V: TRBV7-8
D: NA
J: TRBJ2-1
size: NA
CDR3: CASSPFALTYNEQFF
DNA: TGTGCCAGCAGCCCATTTGCCCTTACCTACAATGAGCAGTTCTTC

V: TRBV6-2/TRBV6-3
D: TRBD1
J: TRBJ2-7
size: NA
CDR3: CASSYRGQGAFDEQYF
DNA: TGTGCCAGCAGTTACCGTGGACAGGGGGCTTTCGACGAGCAGTACTTC

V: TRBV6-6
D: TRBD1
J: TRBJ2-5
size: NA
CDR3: CASRPLGTADQETQYF
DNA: TGTGCCAGCAGGCCTCTTGGGACAGCAGATCAAGAGACCCAGTACTTC

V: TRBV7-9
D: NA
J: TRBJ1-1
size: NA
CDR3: CASSALMGRNTEAFF
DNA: TGTGCCAGCAGCGCACTAATGGGTCGGAACACTGAAGCTTTCTTT

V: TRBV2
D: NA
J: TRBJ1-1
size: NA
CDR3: CASPGQKNTEAFF
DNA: TGTGCCAGCCCTGGACAGAAGAACACTGAAGCTTTCTTT

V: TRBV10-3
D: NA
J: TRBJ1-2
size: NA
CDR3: CAINNGGQGANGYTF
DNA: TGTGCCATCAATAACGGTGGGCAGGGAGCCAATGGCTACACCTTC

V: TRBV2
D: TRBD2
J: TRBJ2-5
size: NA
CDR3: CASSEGQRGQETQYF
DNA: TGTGCCAGCAGTGAGGGCCAGCGGGGGCAAGAGACCCAGTACTTC

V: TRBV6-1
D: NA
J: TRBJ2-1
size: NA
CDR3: CASTLRTAASYNEQFF
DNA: TGTGCCAGCACTTTAAGGACAGCAGCCTCCTACAATGAGCAGTTCTTC

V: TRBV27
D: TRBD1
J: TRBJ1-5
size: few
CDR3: CASSPDRGLAYSNQPQHF
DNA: TGTGCCAGCAGTCCAGACAGGGGCCTGGCCTATAGCAATCAGCCCCAGCATTTT

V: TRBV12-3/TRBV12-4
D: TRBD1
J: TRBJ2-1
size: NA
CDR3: CASTRDRVHEQFF
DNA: TGTGCCAGCACCCGAGACAGGGTGCATGAGCAGTTCTTC

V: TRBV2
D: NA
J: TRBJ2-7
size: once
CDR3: CASITGYEQYF
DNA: TGTGCCAGCATTACAGGCTACGAGCAGTACTTC

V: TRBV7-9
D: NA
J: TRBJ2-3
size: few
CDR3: CASSLGQHTTNTQYF
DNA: TGTGCCAGCAGCTTAGGACAGCACACAACTAATACGCAGTATTTT

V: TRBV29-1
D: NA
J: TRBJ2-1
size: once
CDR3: CSVEDGGLSSYNEQFF
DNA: TGCAGCGTTGAAGATGGGGGACTCAGCTCCTACAATGAGCAGTTCTTC

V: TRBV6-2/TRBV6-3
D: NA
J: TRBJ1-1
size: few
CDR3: CASSPDPGEAFF
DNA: TGTGCCAGCAGTCCGGACCCCGGGGAGGCTTTCTTT

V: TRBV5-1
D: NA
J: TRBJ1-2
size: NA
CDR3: CASSPFPGEVNYGYTF
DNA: TGCGCCAGCAGCCCCTTCCCGGGGGAGGTTAACTATGGCTACACCTTC

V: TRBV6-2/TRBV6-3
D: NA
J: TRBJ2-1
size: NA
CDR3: CASSLTGYNEQFF
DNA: TGTGCCAGCAGCCTTACAGGGTACAATGAGCAGTTCTTC

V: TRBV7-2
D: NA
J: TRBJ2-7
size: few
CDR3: CASSPSLGEQYF
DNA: TGTGCCAGCAGCCCTTCCCTGGGAGAGCAGTACTTC

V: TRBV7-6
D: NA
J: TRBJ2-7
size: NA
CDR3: CASSPRPHEQYF
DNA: TGTGCCAGCAGCCCGCGGCCCCACGAGCAGTACTTC